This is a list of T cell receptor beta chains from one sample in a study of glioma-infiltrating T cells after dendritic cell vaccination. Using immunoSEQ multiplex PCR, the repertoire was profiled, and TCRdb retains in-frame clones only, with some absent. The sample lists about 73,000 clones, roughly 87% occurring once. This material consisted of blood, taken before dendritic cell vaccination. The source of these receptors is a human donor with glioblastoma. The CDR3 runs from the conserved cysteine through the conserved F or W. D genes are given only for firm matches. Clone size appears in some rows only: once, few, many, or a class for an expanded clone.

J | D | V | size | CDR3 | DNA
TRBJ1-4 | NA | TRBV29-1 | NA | CSVNTGPATNEKLFF | TGCAGCGTTAATACAGGGCCTGCAACTAATGAAAAACTGTTTTTT
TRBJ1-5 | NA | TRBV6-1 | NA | CASSEATGNNQPQHF | TGTGCCAGCAGTGAAGCAACAGGGAACAATCAGCCCCAGCATTTT
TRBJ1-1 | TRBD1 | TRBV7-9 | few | CARAMVTGGMNTEAFF | TGTGCCAGGGCGATGGTTACAGGGGGAATGAACACTGAAGCTTTCTTT
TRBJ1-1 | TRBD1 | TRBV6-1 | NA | CASSKGTGVTEAFF | TGTGCCAGCAGTAAAGGGACAGGGGTCACTGAAGCTTTCTTT
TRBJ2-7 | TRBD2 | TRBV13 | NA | CASSLNSAGGPYEQYF | TGTGCCAGCAGCTTAAATTCGGCGGGGGGGCCCTACGAGCAGTACTTC
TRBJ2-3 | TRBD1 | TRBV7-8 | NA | CASSPPLGTGERGTQYF | TGTGCCAGCAGCCCCCCCCTCGGGACAGGGGAACGTGGTACGCAGTATTTT
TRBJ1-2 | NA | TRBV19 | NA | CASSISSLTGNYGYTF | TGTGCCAGTAGTATTTCTTCTCTGACAGGAAACTATGGCTACACCTTC
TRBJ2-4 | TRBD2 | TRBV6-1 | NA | CASGLAGVNIQYF | TGTGCCAGCGGACTAGCGGGAGTAAACATTCAGTACTTC
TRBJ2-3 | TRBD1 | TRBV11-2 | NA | CASSHGTGSGHTDTQYF | TGTGCCAGCAGTCACGGGACAGGGAGTGGGCACACAGATACGCAGTATTTT
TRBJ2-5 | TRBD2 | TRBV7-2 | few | CASSLQVAGGETQYF | TGTGCCAGCAGCCTCCAAGTAGCGGGGGGAGAGACCCAGTACTTC
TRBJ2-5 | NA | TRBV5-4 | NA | CASSPGQQETQYF | TGTGCCAGCAGCCCGGGACAACAAGAGACCCAGTACTTC
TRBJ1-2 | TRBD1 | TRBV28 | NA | CASSQSGTGRNGYTF | TGTGCCAGCAGTCAATCCGGGACAGGGCGTAATGGCTACACCTTC
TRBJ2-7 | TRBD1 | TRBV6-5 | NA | CASSQRGTDPYEQYF | TGTGCCAGCAGCCAAAGGGGGACAGACCCCTACGAGCAGTACTTC
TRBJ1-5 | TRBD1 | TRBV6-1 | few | CASSEHGTGGVQPQHF | TGTGCCAGCAGTGAGCACGGGACAGGGGGTGTTCAGCCCCAGCATTTT
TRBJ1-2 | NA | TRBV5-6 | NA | CASSVGGGDGYTF | TGTGCCAGCAGCGTCGGTGGGGGCGATGGCTACACCTTC
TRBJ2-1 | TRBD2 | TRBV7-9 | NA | CASSSAAGGLQNEQFF | TGTGCCAGCAGCTCCGCAGCGGGAGGGCTCCAGAATGAGCAGTTCTTC
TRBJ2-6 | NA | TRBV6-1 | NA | CASSDFSGANVLTF | TGTGCCAGCAGTGACTTCTCTGGGGCCAACGTCCTGACTTTC
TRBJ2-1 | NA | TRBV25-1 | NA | CASSGTVYNEQFF | TGTGCCAGCAGTGGTACAGTTTACAATGAGCAGTTCTTC
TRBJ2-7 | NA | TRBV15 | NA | CATNQPGTYEQYF | TGTGCCACCAATCAACCGGGAACCTACGAGCAGTACTTC
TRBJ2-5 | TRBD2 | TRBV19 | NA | CASSIASGQETQYF | TGTGCCAGTAGTATTGCTAGCGGCCAAGAGACCCAGTACTTC
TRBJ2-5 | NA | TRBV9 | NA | CASSVDITGGGETQYF | TGTGCCAGCAGCGTAGACATTACCGGAGGCGGGGAGACCCAGTACTTC
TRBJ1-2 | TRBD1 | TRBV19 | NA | CASSTRQGLGYTF | TGTGCCAGTAGTACCCGACAGGGCCTGGGCTACACCTTC
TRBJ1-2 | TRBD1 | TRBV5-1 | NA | CASSLPRTGEYGYTF | TGCGCCAGCAGCTTGCCAAGGACAGGAGAGTATGGCTACACCTTC
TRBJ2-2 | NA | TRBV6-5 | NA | CASSYRRGTNTGELFF | TGTGCCAGCAGTTACCGGCGCGGAACGAACACCGGGGAGCTGTTTTTT
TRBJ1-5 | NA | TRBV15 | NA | CATSSQPQGTGQPQHF | TGTGCCACCAGCAGCCAACCCCAGGGCACCGGACAGCCCCAGCATTTT
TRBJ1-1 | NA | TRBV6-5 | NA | CASRSPDRHTEAFF | TGTGCCAGCAGGTCCCCAGACAGGCACACTGAAGCTTTCTTT
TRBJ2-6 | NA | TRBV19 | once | CASSQSGANVLTF | TGTGCCAGTAGCCAATCTGGGGCCAACGTCCTGACTTTC
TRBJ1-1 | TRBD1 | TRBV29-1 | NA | CSVKGTGVSNTEAFF | TGCAGCGTTAAAGGGACAGGGGTTTCGAACACTGAAGCTTTCTTT
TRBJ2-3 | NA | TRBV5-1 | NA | CASSRRTALRMDTQYF | TGCGCCAGCAGCCGCCGGACAGCCCTTAGGATGGATACGCAGTATTTT
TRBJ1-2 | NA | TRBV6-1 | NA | CASSGPGYGYTF | TGTGCCAGCAGTGGTCCCGGCTATGGCTACACCTTC
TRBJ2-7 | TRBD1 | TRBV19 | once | CASSKGVRDRPYEQYF | TGTGCCAGTAGTAAGGGGGTCCGGGACAGACCCTACGAGCAGTACTTC
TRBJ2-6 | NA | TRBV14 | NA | CASSQVGASAQSGANVLTF | TGTGCCAGCAGCCAAGTGGGCGCATCAGCTCAGTCTGGGGCCAACGTCCTGACTTTC
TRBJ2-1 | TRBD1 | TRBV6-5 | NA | CASTPTGARNEQFF | TGTGCCAGCACTCCGACAGGGGCTCGGAATGAGCAGTTCTTC
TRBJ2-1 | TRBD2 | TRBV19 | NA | CASGPSGGNYNEQFF | TGTGCCAGTGGACCTAGCGGGGGGAATTACAATGAGCAGTTCTTC
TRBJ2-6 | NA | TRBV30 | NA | CAWSYSGANVLTF | TGTGCCTGGTCGTACTCTGGGGCCAACGTCCTGACTTTC
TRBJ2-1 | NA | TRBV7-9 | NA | CATGSGLTTNEQFF | TGTGCCACGGGGTCCGGGTTGACCACGAATGAGCAGTTCTTC
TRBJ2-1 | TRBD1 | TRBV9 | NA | CASSVVGQLNEQFF | TGTGCCAGCAGCGTAGTGGGACAGCTAAATGAGCAGTTCTTC
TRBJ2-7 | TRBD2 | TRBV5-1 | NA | CASSEGLAGAPQYF | TGCGCCAGCAGCGAAGGACTAGCGGGGGCCCCTCAGTACTTC
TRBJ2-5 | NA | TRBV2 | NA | CASKGDQGTQYF | TGTGCCAGCAAAGGGGATCAAGGGACCCAGTACTTC
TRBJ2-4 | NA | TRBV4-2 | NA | CASSQEGPRDSKNIQYF | TGTGCCAGCAGCCAAGAGGGTCCCCGAGACTCCAAAAACATTCAGTACTTC
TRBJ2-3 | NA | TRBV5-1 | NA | CASSLGDSTDTQYF | TGCGCCAGCAGCTTGGGGGACTCCACAGATACGCAGTATTTT
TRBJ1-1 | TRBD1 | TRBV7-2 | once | CASSFDRGPGLAFF | TGTGCCAGCAGCTTCGACAGGGGGCCGGGACTCGCTTTCTTT
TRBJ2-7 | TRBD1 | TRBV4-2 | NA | CASSQDLGQGAYEQYF | TGTGCCAGCAGCCAAGATCTGGGACAGGGAGCCTACGAGCAGTACTTC
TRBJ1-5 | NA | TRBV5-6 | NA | CASRTQGFNQPQHF | TGTGCCAGCAGGACCCAGGGATTTAATCAGCCCCAGCATTTT